This T cell receptor beta chain originates from a study of cytomegalovirus exposure and HLA in healthy donors. Donors showed nominal health when sampled, although they likely had unrecorded immune exposures. The CDR3 is 13 amino acids. Trimming cost V 1 base and J 9 bases, with 11 bases left between them. CDR1 is SGHRS and CDR2 is YFSETQ in the germline V gene. PCR was performed using 60 Vbeta and 13 Jbeta primers. Per the study methods: A follow-up analysis tallied about 80 million unique TCR beta chains, about 11 million shared. Method: immunoSEQ multiplex PCR; TCRdb's copy keeps in-frame clones and lacks some. V, J and clone size are those of that table, while D and trimming were read from the DNA. Of roughly 150,000 clones in the sample, about 70% are singletons; the top ten hold about 2%.

The material sequenced was PBMCs. The clonotype originates from a middle-aged woman in good health and CMV-seronegative. This chain connects TRBV5-1 to TRBJ2-1; a possible D gene is TRBD2 (5 bases). The CDR3 bases are TGCGCCAGCAGCTTGTCACTAGTAGGTGAGCAGTTCTTC. This translates into CASSLSLVGEQFF.